This paragraph covers one T cell receptor beta chain sequence. Germline CDR1 LNHDA, CDR2 SQIVND (reference sequence). There are 15 residues in the CDR3. V was trimmed by 3 bases and J by 3 bases, leaving 14 bases between them. These data are taken from a study of blood T cell repertoires in COVID-19. Study-wide background: PBMCs, B-cell-depleted T cells, or T cells provided the cDNA or gDNA that made up the material.

In the authors' workflow: Scientists estimated how many nucleated cells there were by amplifying reference gene primers. Only in-frame clones appear in the TCRdb table, and some are missing; sequencing was by immunoSEQ multiplex PCR. V, J and clone size are taken as reported in that table, and D and trimming were inferred from the DNA itself. Among about 16,000 clones listed, roughly 88% were seen once. The source material was peripheral blood. The source is a human donor in a cohort sampled during active COVID-19. The V and J genes are TRBV19 and TRBJ1-2, with D tentatively TRBD1 (5 bases). The CDR3 region is CASSIGGRAYYGYTF. The CDR3 coding sequence is TGTGCCAGTAGTATTGGTGGCAGGGCGTACTATGGCTACACCTTC.